This is a list of T cell receptor beta chains from one sample in a study of T-cell reconstitution after alpha-beta-depleted transplantation in children. TCRdb reanalysed the PCR reads using MiXCR and keeps one entry per CDR3 protein. The data show 600,000 to 700,000 distinct CDR3 sequences, 16% seen once. Sequenced here: PBMCs from the stem cell graft donor, sampled from the stem cell graft. Source of these receptors: a human donor who donated a stem cell graft to a child with acute myeloid leukemia. The conserved cysteine and the conserved F or W are not part of the CDR3 here. The listing skips clone size in some rows; elsewhere it reads once, few, many or a size class.

clone size	V gene	CDR3 protein
many	TRBV20-1	SALGRPYNEQF
many	TRBV20-1	SARTSGWTQY
many	TRBV29-1	SVGPGGDIQY
many	TRBV27	ASSDRGLDTQY
few	TRBV5-4	ASSPPNPSLDTQY
many	TRBV6-5	ASSYSGNVYT
once	TRBV7-8	ASSLLGGNTDTQY
many	TRBV29-1	SVASTPSTNEKLF
many	TRBV20-1	SARPHDIAGGSQETQY
-	TRBV24-1	ATSQGSRATGYT
few	TRBV7-2	ASTWDSLGADTQY
many	TRBV9	ASSDRPNYGYT
many	TRBV20-1	SALPIAGLSTDTQY
few	TRBV30	ASDADRPTNEKLF
few	TRBV20-1	SARWHENTEAF
many	TRBV29-1	SVVGGALGYGYT
-	TRBV7-9	ASSPSGALANYGYT
many	TRBV27	ASSRQLMNTEAF
many	TRBV20-1	SAPRGYEQY
many	TRBV20-1	SARDRGPKGTEAF
-	TRBV7-2	ASSRTASRAYNEQF
-	TRBV27	ASSPIYRGHQPQH
few	TRBV12-3/TRBV12-4	ASSTQGAGANVLT
few	TRBV13	ASSLVGLAGVEETQY
many	TRBV29-1	SVEVPTGWETQY
-	TRBV12-3/TRBV12-4	ASRILGTSTDTQY
many	TRBV29-1	SVEEWMSSYNEQF
once	TRBV5-1	ASSLELAGRQETQY
many	TRBV7-2	ASSLAGGSADTQY
-	TRBV20-1	SASSGTGAGNTIY
-	TRBV27	ASSLGGVSEQF
many	TRBV10-3	AISRGQWETQY
few	TRBV20-1	SARDHQGAVKTGELF
many	TRBV12-3/TRBV12-4	ASSSSKSGELF
few	TRBV7-2	ASSPRGGALEQF
many	TRBV20-1	SAMYRTRGLNTEAF
many	TRBV5-1	ASSSTSGGNNEQF
-	TRBV10-3	AISGTVQETQY
few	TRBV28	ASSFPLGTGSNTQY
few	TRBV7-9	ASSFLEALNTEAF
many	TRBV7-2	ASSAPLEVYGYT
many	TRBV5-6	ASIQGGGSYNEQF
few	TRBV25-1	ASSESPGSQGARNEQF
many	TRBV5-5	ASSLLQGTYSYNEQF
many	TRBV27	ASSLGLGNEQF
-	TRBV12-3/TRBV12-4	ASSQLAYSYEQY
-	TRBV10-3	AISESEGAEGEQY
few	TRBV4-2	ASSQNLRSYNEQF
many	TRBV29-1	SVIGPYNSPLH
-	TRBV5-1	ASSLWTTDTQY
many	TRBV7-2	ASSHGETGANVLT